This is a list of T cell receptor beta chains from one sample in a study of cytomegalovirus exposure and HLA in healthy donors. Clones were sequenced by immunoSEQ multiplex PCR, and TCRdb holds only the in-frame ones, with some missing. The data show 180,000 or so clones, roughly 78% seen once. The specimen sequenced was PBMCs. Receptor source: a woman between 25 and 40 years old in good health and CMV-seronegative. CDR3s include the opening cysteine and the closing phenylalanine or tryptophan. The D gene is left open where the match is weak. Only some rows state a clone size, as once, few, many or a class for expanded clones.

d_gene	v_gene	j_gene	len	abundance	CDR3nt	CDR3aa
.	TRBV21-1	TRBJ1-6	17	.	TGTGCCAGCAGAATAGGGACAGGGGGCATATATAATTCACCCCTCCACTTT	CASRIGTGGIYNSPLHF
.	TRBV6-1	TRBJ1-5	16	.	TGTGCCAGCAGTGTACCTGGGACATGGGGCAATCAGCCCCAGCATTTT	CASSVPGTWGNQPQHF
TRBD2	TRBV7-9	TRBJ2-5	15	.	TGTGCCAGCAGCTTACTAGCGGGGCGTCAAGAGACCCAGTACTTC	CASSLLAGRQETQYF
.	TRBV25-1	TRBJ1-5	14	once	TGTGCCAGCAGTCTCCCGGGGAGCAATCAGCCCCAGCATTTT	CASSLPGSNQPQHF
.	TRBV7-6	TRBJ1-2	13	.	TGTGCCAGCAGCCGGGGGGGTAACTATGGCTACACCTTC	CASSRGGNYGYTF
.	TRBV4-1	TRBJ1-4	15	.	TGCGCCAGCAGCCAGGGAGCAGGGGTCGGTGAAAAACTGTTTTTT	CASSQGAGVGEKLFF
.	TRBV5-4	TRBJ2-7	15	.	TGTGCCAGCAGCTTGGGGGGACTCAGACCTTACGAGCAGTACTTC	CASSLGGLRPYEQYF
.	TRBV6-1	TRBJ1-4	15	.	TGTGCCAGCAGTGAAGCGGGGGGGCTTTGGGAAAAACTGTTTTTT	CASSEAGGLWEKLFF
TRBD1	TRBV5-4	TRBJ2-7	13	.	TGTGCCAGCAACAAGGACAGGGCCGGGGAGCAGTACTTC	CASNKDRAGEQYF
.	TRBV5-1	TRBJ2-2	13	few	TGCGCCAGCAGAGTGCTGGCCCCCGGGGAGCTGTTTTTT	CASRVLAPGELFF
.	TRBV5-6	TRBJ1-2	16	.	TGTGCCAGCAGCTTGGGGTCGGGGATAATAAACTATGGCTACACCTTC	CASSLGSGIINYGYTF
.	TRBV4-2	TRBJ1-2	15	.	TGTGCCAGCAGCCAAGAGACAGCTCCTGGCTATGGCTACACCTTC	CASSQETAPGYGYTF
.	TRBV4-2	TRBJ1-5	14	.	TGTGCCAGCAGCCAAGATCTGAGGGATCAGCCCCAGCATTTT	CASSQDLRDQPQHF
.	TRBV5-6	TRBJ1-1	17	.	TGTGCCAGCAGCTACCAGTCCGGGTGGGAGATGAACACTGAAGCTTTCTTT	CASSYQSGWEMNTEAFF
.	TRBV7-2	TRBJ2-2	14	once	TGTGCCAGCAAGCTTAGGGGAAGTACAGGGCAGCTGTTTTTT	CASKLRGSTGQLFF
.	TRBV30	TRBJ1-1	15	.	TGTGCCTGGAGTGTATTTACAGGGATGAACACTGAAGCTTTCTTT	CAWSVFTGMNTEAFF
TRBD1	TRBV30	TRBJ1-5	17	.	TGTGCCTGGAGTGTAAAACCGACAGGGGGTAGCAATCAGCCCCAGCATTTT	CAWSVKPTGGSNQPQHF
TRBD1	TRBV11-2	TRBJ1-2	16	.	TGTGCCAGCAGCCCTCTGACAGGGAAGGAGGATTATGGCTACACCTTC	CASSPLTGKEDYGYTF
TRBD1	TRBV7-9	TRBJ2-7	15	.	TGTGCCAGCAGCTTACCGACGGACAGGGCCCCTGGGCAGTACTTC	CASSLPTDRAPGQYF
.	TRBV6-1	TRBJ2-4	16	.	TGTGCCAGCAGTGAAGCCTTAGTCGGGACACGGGGCATTCAGTACTTC	CASSEALVGTRGIQYF
.	TRBV4-1	TRBJ2-3	17	.	TGCGCCAGCAGCCAAGATCCCCCGGGGTCTAGCACAGATACGCAGTATTTT	CASSQDPPGSSTDTQYF
TRBD2	TRBV6-8	TRBJ2-3	17	.	TGTGCCAGCAGTTACTCGAAACTAGCGGGGGGGCCCGATACGCAGTATTTT	CASSYSKLAGGPDTQYF
.	TRBV9	TRBJ2-7	13	once	TGTGCCAGCAGCGTAGGTCAGACCTACGAGCAGTACTTC	CASSVGQTYEQYF
.	TRBV7-9	TRBJ2-3	13	.	TGTGCCAGCAGCTCCACAGGGACAGATACGCAGTATTTT	CASSSTGTDTQYF
TRBD1	TRBV30	TRBJ1-2	13	few	TGTGCCTGGAGTGGAACTCCAGGGGGGCTTAGAACCTTC	CAWSGTPGGLRTF
.	TRBV27	TRBJ2-6	14	.	TGTGCCAGCAGCCTGGGGGGTGGGGCCAACGTCCTGACTTTC	CASSLGGGANVLTF